This is a list of T cell receptor beta chains from one sample in a study of PD-1 blockade in classical Hodgkin lymphoma. The repertoire was sequenced with immunoSEQ multiplex PCR; TCRdb's copy has only in-frame clones and lacks some. This table holds some 60,000 clones, 75% to 90% found once. This sample comprised peripheral blood mononuclear cells (PBMCs), obtained at baseline. The receptors derive from a human donor with classical Hodgkin lymphoma. Both conserved end residues are part of each CDR3. D genes are given only for firm matches. Clone size is shown for a subset of rows, as once, few, many or a class of expanded clone.

j_call v_call clone_size d_call cdr3_nt cdr3_aa
TRBJ2-7 TRBV12-5 once TRBD2 TGTGCTAGTGGTTTGGTACCGGGTGGCGGGGGCTACGAGCAGTACTTC CASGLVPGGGGYEQYF
TRBJ2-2 TRBV4-2 . TRBD2 TGTGCCAGCAGCCAAGAACCCAGCGGGGGGGTTACCGGGGAGCTGTTTTTT CASSQEPSGGVTGELFF
TRBJ1-4 TRBV5-1 . . TGCGCCAGCAGCTTGGAAGGAAAACTGTTTTTT CASSLEGKLFF
TRBJ2-1 TRBV11-2 . TRBD1 TGTGCCAGCAGCTCCCCGTGGGCCCGGGACAGGGGGGGGAATGAGCAGTTCTTC CASSSPWARDRGGNEQFF
TRBJ2-7 TRBV2 . . TGTGCCAGCAGCGCGATCTACGAGCAGTACTTC CASSAIYEQYF
TRBJ1-4 TRBV5-1 . . TGCGCCAGCAGCTCACAGCGATCGGTAGTTGGTGAAAAACTGTTTTTT CASSSQRSVVGEKLFF
TRBJ1-1 TRBV25-1 . TRBD1 TGTGCCAGCAGAGGGACAGGGTCGAACACTGAAGCTTTCTTT CASRGTGSNTEAFF
TRBJ1-2 TRBV6-5 . . TGTGCCAGCAGTTACGGCCCGTATGGCTACACCTTC CASSYGPYGYTF
TRBJ2-7 TRBV13 . TRBD2 TGTGCCAGCAGCTCCTCTAGCGGGGCCTCCTACGAGCAGTACTTC CASSSSSGASYEQYF
TRBJ2-6 TRBV5-1 . . TGCGCCAGCAGCCTACAAAGTCATGCGGCCGGGGCCAACGTCCTGACTTTC CASSLQSHAAGANVLTF
TRBJ1-6 TRBV4-1 . . TGCGCCAGCAGCCAAGGCTGGGGCCGAAATTCACCCCTCCACTTT CASSQGWGRNSPLHF
TRBJ2-7 TRBV6-5 . . TGTGCCAGCAGTTACGGGGAATCCTACGAGCAGTACTTC CASSYGESYEQYF
TRBJ1-6 TRBV27 . TRBD1 TGTGCCAGCAGCTGGGACAGGTCGGCCCTCCACTTT CASSWDRSALHF
TRBJ2-7 TRBV5-1 . . TGCGCCAGCAGCTTGAAGGGGAGCAACGAGCAGTACTTC CASSLKGSNEQYF
TRBJ1-1 TRBV5-1 . . TGCGCCAGCAGCCCCACTGTTTCGATTAATGAAGCTTTCTTT CASSPTVSINEAFF
TRBJ2-7 TRBV27 . TRBD2 TGTGCCAGCAGTTTATCGCCACTAGCGGGGACCGAGCAGTACTTC CASSLSPLAGTEQYF
TRBJ2-7 TRBV10-1 . . TGCGCCAGCAGTGAAGCTTCCCCCTACGAGCAGTACTTC CASSEASPYEQYF
TRBJ2-3 TRBV6-6 . . TGTGCCAGCATTAGAGGGTTCACAGATACGCAGTATTTT CASIRGFTDTQYF
TRBJ1-4 TRBV5-5 . TRBD1 TGTGCCAGCAGCGCGGGACAGGGCCTGATTGAAAAACTGTTTTTT CASSAGQGLIEKLFF
TRBJ2-1 TRBV23-1 . TRBD1 TGCGCCAGTTTTGACAGGGGATACAATGAGCAGTTCTTC CASFDRGYNEQFF
TRBJ2-5 TRBV29-1 . . TGCAGCGTTGGTCAAGAGACCCAGTACTTC CSVGQETQYF
TRBJ1-2 TRBV28 . . TGTGCCAGCGGATATTGGGCACGAAATAACTATGGCTACACCTTC CASGYWARNNYGYTF
TRBJ2-4 TRBV19 once . TGTGCCAGTAGTAGACGCACAGACCCCGGAGACATTCAGTACTTC CASSRRTDPGDIQYF